This T cell receptor (beta chain) was obtained from a study of blood T cell repertoires in COVID-19. The overall study: The samples span acute and convalescent COVID-19 from the United States, Italy and Spain. The analysed material was cDNA or gDNA that came from T cells, B-cell-depleted T cells, or PBMCs.

Method: immunoSEQ multiplex PCR; TCRdb's copy keeps in-frame clones and lacks some. The data contain approximately 200,000 clones, approximately 84% of them seen just once; the ten biggest clones take up roughly 2.3%. The CDR3 runs to 15 residues. Trimming took 10 bases from V and 5 from J; bases not matched to a gene: 13. CDR1 and CDR2 from the germline V gene are ENHRY and SYGVKD. This rearrangement joins TRBV10-3 to TRBJ2-1; TRBD2 agrees at 8 bases. Sequencing was done on a sample of peripheral blood. The TCR sequence derives from a woman aged 55 to 70 with acute or convalescent COVID-19. The CDR3 here is CATTPFSGGNNEQFF. For the CDR3, the DNA is TGTGCCACCACCCCTTTTTCGGGGGGGAACAATGAGCAGTTCTTC.